This T cell receptor (beta chain) was sequenced during a study of blood T cell repertoires in COVID-19. About the study: PBMCs, B-cell-depleted T cells, or T cells were the source of the cDNA or gDNA that made up the material.

Study processing details: By means of reference gene primer amplification, nucleated cell counts were estimated. Method: immunoSEQ multiplex PCR; TCRdb's copy keeps in-frame clones and lacks some. V and J calls and clone size are copied from that table; D and trimming were computed from the DNA. The table lists 190,000 or so clones, around nine tenths of them singletons, with 0.7% to 0.9% in the top ten. This clone was seen only once. The germline CDR1 and CDR2 sequences are SGHAT and FQNNGV. Trimming shortened V by 2 bases and J by 5 bases, and 12 bases separated the two germline ends. This CDR3 has 14 residues.

The sample taken for sequencing was peripheral blood. This clonotype was obtained from a woman between 18 and 30 years old who had recovered from COVID-19. The chain has TRBV11-2 and TRBJ1-2, with D possibly matching TRBD1 (5 bases). CDR3 bases: TGTGCCAGCAGCTTAAGTGACAGTTCTTATGGCTACACCTTC. Its translation: CASSLSDSSYGYTF.